This TCR beta chain was recorded in a study of CD8 T cells in Susac syndrome. Random-hexamer reverse transcription was applied to about 0.5 to 1 ug RNA. An immunoSEQ multiplex PCR generated amplified TCR beta CDR3 products spanning 54 Vbeta and 13 Jbeta. TCRdb recomputed calls from the immunoSEQ multiplex PCR reads with MiXCR, one row per CDR3 protein. Counted here are roughly 120,000 distinct CDR3 sequences, around 94% occurring once; the ten biggest clones make up around 0.078%. CDR3 length: 18 amino acids. The germline CDR1 and CDR2 sequences are SGHTA and FQGNSA. The V end was cut by 0 bases, the J end by 9 bases, with 24 bases between.

This receptor was taken from a human donor in good health. The specimen sequenced was CD4+ T cells from PBMCs. The chain links TRBV7-2 to TRBJ2-1, with D uncertain. The CDR3 bases are TGTGCCAGCAGCTTAGCTCAAAGGTATCGGGCGGTTAGGAGTGAGCAGTTCTTC. This codes for CASSLAQRYRAVRSEQFF. Complete variable domain (other parts from reference TRBV7-2 and TRBJ2-1): GAGVSQSPSNKVTEKGKDVELRCDPISGHTALYWYRQSLGQGLEFLIYFQGNSAPDKSGLPSDRFSAERTGGSVSTLTIQRTQQEDSAVYLCASSLAQRYRAVRSEQFFGPGTRLTVL.